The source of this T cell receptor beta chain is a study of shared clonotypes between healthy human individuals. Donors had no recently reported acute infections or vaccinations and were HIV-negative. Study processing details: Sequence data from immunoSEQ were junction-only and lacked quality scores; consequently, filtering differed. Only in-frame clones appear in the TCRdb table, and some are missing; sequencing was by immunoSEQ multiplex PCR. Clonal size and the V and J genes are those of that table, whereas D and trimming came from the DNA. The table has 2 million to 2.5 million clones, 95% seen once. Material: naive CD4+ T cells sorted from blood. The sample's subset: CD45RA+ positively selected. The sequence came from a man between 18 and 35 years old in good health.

Here the CDR3 reads CASSELDRGFVRTYNEQFF. The CDR3 DNA is TGTGCCAGCAGTGAGCTGGACAGGGGATTCGTCCGGACCTACAATGAGCAGTTCTTC. This chain connects TRBV6-1 to TRBJ2-1; 9 positions agree with TRBD1. Germline CDR1 MNHNS, CDR2 SASEGT. The V segment lost 3 bases and the J segment 2 bases; nucleotides outside the gene matches: 14. CDR3 length: 19 amino acids.